A single sample is the source of the 20 T cell receptor beta chains below, sequenced in a study of cytomegalovirus exposure and HLA in healthy donors. PCR employed 60 Vbeta and 13 Jbeta primers. Using immunoSEQ multiplex PCR, the repertoire was profiled, and TCRdb retains in-frame clones only, with some absent. The sample yields approximately 100,000 clones, 75% seen once. The sample was PBMCs. These receptors came from a male donor in good health and CMV-seropositive.

The genes are TRBV6-5 and TRBJ1-1; no firm D call. The CDR3 extends over 15 amino acids. V was shortened by 4 bases and J by 3 bases, with 15 bases between the two germline ends. Germline lookup yields CDR1 MNHEY and CDR2 SVGAGI. The CDR3 region is CASSWRRALDTEAFF. Here the CDR3 DNA reads TGTGCCAGCAGTTGGCGGAGGGCTTTGGACACTGAAGCTTTCTTT.

This clone was counted a few times. The chain employs TRBV6-5 and TRBJ2-5, with 11 nucleotides matching TRBD2. CDR1 and CDR2 from the germline V gene are MNHEY and SVGAGI. Losses at the gene ends were 7 bases for V and 5 bases for J; bases not matched to a gene: 9. The CDR3 has 15 amino acids. CDR3 protein: CASTPLAGDPETQYF. The CDR3 bases are TGTGCCAGCACCCCACTAGCGGGGGACCCGGAGACCCAGTACTTC.

V and J are TRBV27 and TRBJ1-5; a weak D match, TRBD1 (5 bases). Germline CDR1 reads MNHEY; CDR2 reads SMNVEV (reference sequence). V shed 2 bases and J shed 6 bases, with 8 bases lying between them. CDR3 length: 13 amino acids. The CDR3 spells CASSLQGGQPQHF. The CDR3 region has the DNA TGTGCCAGCAGTTTACAGGGCGGTCAGCCCCAGCATTTT.

The chain joins TRBV28 to TRBJ1-5; a weak D match, TRBD1 (5 bases). The CDR3 is 12 residues long. CDR1 and CDR2 (germline): MDHEN, SYDVKM. The germline V and J ends were trimmed by 5 bases and 5 bases, with 7 bases remaining between them. In DNA form, the CDR3 reads TGTGCCAGCAGTGACAGCGATCAGCCCCAGCATTTT. Translated, it gives CASSDSDQPQHF.

For the CDR3, the DNA is TGTGCCAGCAGCCTCGACGGAGGGTTGGAGGAAGCTTTCTTT. It codes for CASSLDGGLEEAFF. The J gene is TRBJ1-1, the V gene TRBV11-3; D is ambiguous. V lost 5 bases to trimming and J lost 8 bases, with 18 bases between them. This CDR3 is built from 14 residues. Germline-derived CDR1 and CDR2 are SGHNT and YENEEA.

The chain employs TRBV10-1 and TRBJ2-1; D perhaps matches TRBD2 (5 bases). The germline V gene encodes CDR1 WNHNN and CDR2 SYGVQD (reference sequence). V lost 2 bases, J lost 6 bases, and 8 bases lay in between. The CDR3 extends over 13 amino acids. CDR3 sequence (DNA): TGCGCCAGCAGTGAGGTAGCGACCAATGAGCAGTTCTTC. This translates into CASSEVATNEQFF.

V gene TRBV2 combines with J gene TRBJ1-5, with TRBD1 as a possible D gene (5 bases). The germline V gene encodes CDR1 SNHLY and CDR2 FYNNEI. The CDR3 extends over 15 amino acids. Trimming removed 6 bases from V and 1 base from J, with 13 bases in between. The CDR3 region is CASSYRLTSNQPQHF. The CDR3 nucleotides are TGTGCCAGCAGCTACAGGCTCACAAGCAATCAGCCCCAGCATTTT. Full variable domain (remainder filled in from reference TRBV2 and TRBJ1-5): EPEVTQTPSHQVTQMGQEVILRCVPISNHLYFYWYRQILGQKVEFLVSFYNNEISEKSEIFDDQFSVERPDGSNFTLKIRSTKLEDSAMYFCASSYRLTSNQPQHFGDGTRLSIL.

The rearrangement uses TRBV6-1 and TRBJ2-5; 11 bases align to TRBD2. This CDR3 contains 15 residues. V lost 4 bases, J lost 0 bases, and 1 base stayed unmatched. Germline CDR1 MNHNS, CDR2 SASEGT. In nucleotides, the CDR3 is TGTGCCAGCAGTGGACTAGCGGGAAACCAAGAGACCCAGTACTTC. It translates to CASSGLAGNQETQYF.

This clone was found a few times. In DNA, the CDR3 is TGTGCCAGCAGTGAAATGAGCTCCTATAATTCACCCCTCCACTTT. Translating it yields CASSEMSSYNSPLHF. The chain employs TRBV2 and TRBJ1-6; no clear D. With 2 bases removed from V and 0 bases from J, the gap between germline ends came to 5 bases. Germline V gives CDR1 SNHLY, CDR2 FYNNEI. The length of the CDR3 is 15 residues.

V gene TRBV5-1 combines with J gene TRBJ1-4, with 8 bases matching TRBD1. V was pared by 4 bases and J by 7 bases, with 6 bases of the junction left unmatched. The CDR3 has 14 amino acids. The germline V gene has CDR1 SGHRS and CDR2 YFSETQ. This CDR3 reads CASSLTGAREKLFF. The CDR3 DNA reads TGCGCCAGCAGCCTGACAGGGGCGCGTGAAAAACTGTTTTTT. The full variable domain, completed using reference TRBV5-1 and TRBJ1-4, is KAGVTQTPRYLIKTRGQQVTLSCSPISGHRSVSWYQQTPGQGLQFLFEYFSETQRNKGNFPGRFSGRQFSNSRSEMNVSTLELGDSALYLCASSLTGAREKLFFGSGTQLSVL.

J is TRBJ1-1 and V is TRBV5-1; D unclear. Trimming left V 3 bases short and J 0 bases short, with 6 bases between. This CDR3 has 13 residues. In germline, CDR1 is SGHRS, CDR2 YFSETQ. CDR3 sequence (DNA): TGCGCCAGCAGCTCCTTATTGAACACTGAAGCTTTCTTT. Its protein is CASSSLLNTEAFF.

The table lists this clone with a few counts. The rearrangement links TRBV18 to TRBJ2-4; D remains unclear. V was shortened by 6 bases and J by 0 bases, with 12 bases between the two germline ends. CDR1 is KGHSH and CDR2 is LQKENI in the germline V gene. The CDR3 runs to 15 residues. The CDR3 sequence: CASSDLALAKNIQYF. CDR3 nucleotides: TGTGCCAGCTCCGATCTCGCGTTAGCCAAAAACATTCAGTACTTC.

J is TRBJ2-3 and V is TRBV7-8, with D possibly matching TRBD1 (5 bases). Trimming took 5 bases from V and 0 from J, leaving 9 bases between them. CDR1 and CDR2 from the germline V gene are SGHVS and FQNEAQ. This CDR3 region has 14 residues. This chain's CDR3 is CASSDSSSTDTQYF. In DNA, the CDR3 is TGTGCCAGCAGCGACAGCTCTAGCACAGATACGCAGTATTTT. Filled out from reference TRBV7-8 and TRBJ2-3, the complete variable domain reads GAGVSQSPRYKVAKRGQDVALRCDPISGHVSLFWYQQALGQGPEFLTYFQNEAQLDKSGLPSDRFFAERPEGSVSTLKIQRTQQEDSAVYLCASSDSSSTDTQYFGPGTRLTVL.

This rearrangement joins TRBV30 to TRBJ2-5; 8 bases are a match to TRBD2. V dropped 3 bases and J dropped 2; count of bases not matched to a gene: 11. The CDR3 consists of 16 residues. Germline lookup yields CDR1 GTSNPN and CDR2 SVGIG (reference sequence). The CDR3 sequence is CAWSDGGSGAQETQYF. CDR3 DNA sequence: TGTGCCTGGAGCGACGGGGGTAGCGGGGCTCAAGAGACCCAGTACTTC.

In this sample, this clone turned up once. The chain joins TRBV9 to TRBJ1-2, with a weak D call TRBD1 (6 bases). The V end lost 3 bases, the J end lost 3 bases, and 15 bases lay between the germline ends. This CDR3 is 15 amino acids long. Germline lookup yields CDR1 SGDLS and CDR2 YYNGEE. In nucleotides, the CDR3 is TGTGCCAGCAGCGGACGACAGGATGTTTACTATGGCTACACCTTC. It encodes CASSGRQDVYYGYTF.

This clone was detected a few times. The chain couples TRBV6-1 to TRBJ2-7; 8 nucleotides line up with TRBD1. The CDR3 is 15 residues long. After removal of 2 bases from V and 5 bases from J, the junction contained 8 bases not matched to a gene. CDR1 and CDR2 (germline): MNHNS, SASEGT. CDR3 sequence (DNA): TGTGCCAGCAGTGAAAGCAGGGGGCAAGTCCACGAGCAGTACTTC. Translating gives CASSESRGQVHEQYF.

This clone showed up just once. The chain links TRBV25-1 to TRBJ1-2; 12 nucleotides line up with TRBD1. After removal of 4 bases from V and 6 bases from J, the junction contained 6 bases not matched to a gene. The CDR3 consists of 15 residues. The germline V gene has CDR1 MGHDK and CDR2 SYGVNS. CDR3 amino acids: CASSAPGTGGDGYTF. Here the CDR3 DNA reads TGTGCCAGCAGTGCCCCCGGGACAGGGGGCGATGGCTACACCTTC.

The J gene is TRBJ2-7, the V gene TRBV2; 8 bases agree with TRBD1. The germline V gene has CDR1 SNHLY and CDR2 FYNNEI. The CDR3 contains 14 residues. V lost 8 bases to trimming and J lost 4 bases; unmatched junction nucleotides: 10. The CDR3 sequence: CASGLGTGTYEQYF. The CDR3 nucleotides are TGTGCCAGCGGCTTAGGGACAGGAACATACGAGCAGTACTTC.

This clone was recorded once. V gene TRBV11-3 combines with J gene TRBJ2-3; 8 bases agree with TRBD1. This CDR3 has 17 residues. Germline-derived CDR1 and CDR2 are SGHNT and YENEEA. V was clipped by 1 base and J by 2 bases; unmatched bases: 8. The CDR3 nucleotides read TGTGCCAGCAGCTTAGGTCTCGGCAGGGGGCTCACAGATACGCAGTATTTT. This codes for CASSLGLGRGLTDTQYF.

This clone occurred once. The chain employs TRBV27 and TRBJ2-7, with D maybe TRBD1 (6 bases). The CDR3 runs 14 residues. CDR1 MNHEY and CDR2 SMNVEV come from the germline V gene (reference sequence). With 6 bases removed from V and 2 bases from J, the gap between germline ends came to 14 bases. CDR3 DNA: TGTGCCAGCAGAAAACCGACAGGACCCTACGAGCAGTACTTC. This translates into CASRKPTGPYEQYF.